Shown below are 10 T cell receptor beta chains from a single sample sequenced in a study of T cell changes during pregnancy in multiple sclerosis. TCRdb's copy holds only in-frame clones and misses some; the assay was immunoSEQ multiplex PCR. The profile covers fewer than 45,000 clones, with more than 75% appearing a single time and under 6% taken by the ten largest. The sequencing used CD8+ T cells from peripheral blood mononuclear cells, collected after pregnancy. The receptors were gathered from a female donor in good health, enrolled as a control in a pregnancy study.

The chain carries TRBV30 and TRBJ2-6, with 8 positions matching TRBD1. Germline CDR1 and CDR2: GTSNPN and SVGIG (reference sequence). With V trimmed by 4 bases and J by 4 bases, 15 bases remained unmatched. The CDR3 has 18 residues. The CDR3, as DNA: TGTGCCTGGACGCCCCCGGACAGGGTTCTCTCGGGGGCCAACGTCCTGACTTTC. This encodes CAWTPPDRVLSGANVLTF. The full variable domain, its missing parts supplied by reference TRBV30 and TRBJ2-6, is SQTIHQWPATLVQPVGSPLSLECTVEGTSNPNLYWYRQAAGRGLQLLFYSVGIGQISSEVPQNLSASRPQDRQFILSSKKLLLSDSGFYLCAWTPPDRVLSGANVLTFGAGSRLTVL.

The chain carries TRBV4-3 and TRBJ2-2; 15 nucleotides match TRBD2. CDR1 is LGHNA and CDR2 is YSLEER in the germline V gene. The CDR3 loop spans 19 amino acids. Trimming took 3 bases from V and 2 from J; bases not matched to a gene: 7. CDR3 DNA: TGCGCCAGCAGCCACCCCCCGGGACTAGCGGGGGGAAACACCGGGGAGCTGTTTTTT. Its protein product is CASSHPPGLAGGNTGELFF.

This chain links TRBV19 with TRBJ1-5, with 10 bases aligning to TRBD1. V trimming: 5 bases; J trimming: 6 bases; junction bases outside the gene matches: 4. Germline CDR1 is LNHDA and CDR2 is SQIVND (reference sequence). There are 14 residues in the CDR3. This chain's CDR3 is CASSVRDRGQPQHF. The DNA of the CDR3 is TGTGCCAGTAGTGTCCGGGACAGGGGTCAGCCCCAGCATTTT. The full variable domain, in which reference TRBV19 and TRBJ1-5 provide the parts outside the CDR3, is DGGITQSPKYLFRKEGQNVTLSCEQNLNHDAMYWYRQDPGQGLRLIYYSQIVNDFQKGDIAEGYSVSREKKESFPLTVTSAQKNPTAFYLCASSVRDRGQPQHFGDGTRLSIL.

This CDR3 is CASSVGGQLNTEAFF. For the CDR3, the DNA is TGTGCCAGCAGCGTCGGGGGACAGCTGAACACTGAAGCTTTCTTT. The chain uses TRBV9 and TRBJ1-1; 7 nucleotides agree with TRBD1. The CDR3 is 15 amino acids. V shed 2 bases, J shed 0 bases, and the junction held 4 bases outside the gene matches. Germline V CDR1 and CDR2: SGDLS, YYNGEE.

V gene TRBV7-3 combines with J gene TRBJ1-2; TRBD1 aligns across 9 bases. V dropped 2 bases and J dropped 13; count of bases not matched to a gene: 11. Germline V CDR1 and CDR2: SGHTA, FQGTGA. The CDR3 is made up of 14 amino acids. CDR3 residues: CASSLEGQGFDSTF. The CDR3 DNA sequence: TGTGCCAGCAGCTTAGAGGGACAGGGATTTGATAGCACCTTC.

This sequence joins TRBV7-8 and TRBJ1-4, with unresolved D. Trimming removed 4 bases at V and 6 bases at J, with 24 bases between. There are 18 residues in the CDR3. Germline V gene sequence: CDR1 SGHVS, CDR2 FQNEAQ. In nucleotides, the CDR3 is TGTGCCAGCAGCTATTTCCGGGTCTCCTTTAGGTCGGATGAAAAACTGTTTTTT. It specifies CASSYFRVSFRSDEKLFF.

V is TRBV27 and J is TRBJ1-1; D gene ambiguous. Per germline, CDR1 MNHEY and CDR2 SMNVEV (reference sequence). Trimming stripped 5 bases from V and 4 bases from J, with 5 bases between. This CDR3 has 11 amino acids. The CDR3 DNA reads TGTGCCAGCAGTCGGGGCACTGAAGCTTTCTTT. Translation: CASSRGTEAFF.

V gene TRBV6-4 combines with J gene TRBJ2-5; possible D gene TRBD1, 6 bases. The end of the DNA aligns better with TRBJ2-7, so the J call may be wrong. CDR1 is MRHNA and CDR2 is SNTAGT in the germline V gene. This CDR3 region has 12 residues. The CDR3 sequence is CARYRALYEQYF. In DNA form, the CDR3 reads TGTGCCCGCTACAGGGCCCTCTACGAGCAGTACTTC.

The rearrangement uses TRBV30 and TRBJ1-1; D ambiguous. V lost 4 bases and J 0 bases, leaving 9 bases between the germline ends. The germline gives CDR1 GTSNPN, CDR2 SVGIG (reference sequence). The CDR3 loop spans 13 amino acids. The CDR3 protein is CAWTGGMNTEAFF. The DNA for the CDR3 is TGTGCCTGGACGGGTGGAATGAACACTGAAGCTTTCTTT.

In its sample, this clone was seen a few times. The chain has TRBV4-2 and TRBJ2-7; 8 bases are a match to TRBD1. CDR3 size: 17 residues. The J segment lost 4 bases and the V segment lost 0 bases, leaving 11 bases of the junction unmatched. Germline V gene data show CDR1 as LGHNA and CDR2 as YNFKEQ. The CDR3: CASSQDGGDRRRYEQYF. CDR3 sequence (DNA): TGTGCCAGCAGCCAAGATGGCGGGGACAGGCGGAGATACGAGCAGTACTTC.